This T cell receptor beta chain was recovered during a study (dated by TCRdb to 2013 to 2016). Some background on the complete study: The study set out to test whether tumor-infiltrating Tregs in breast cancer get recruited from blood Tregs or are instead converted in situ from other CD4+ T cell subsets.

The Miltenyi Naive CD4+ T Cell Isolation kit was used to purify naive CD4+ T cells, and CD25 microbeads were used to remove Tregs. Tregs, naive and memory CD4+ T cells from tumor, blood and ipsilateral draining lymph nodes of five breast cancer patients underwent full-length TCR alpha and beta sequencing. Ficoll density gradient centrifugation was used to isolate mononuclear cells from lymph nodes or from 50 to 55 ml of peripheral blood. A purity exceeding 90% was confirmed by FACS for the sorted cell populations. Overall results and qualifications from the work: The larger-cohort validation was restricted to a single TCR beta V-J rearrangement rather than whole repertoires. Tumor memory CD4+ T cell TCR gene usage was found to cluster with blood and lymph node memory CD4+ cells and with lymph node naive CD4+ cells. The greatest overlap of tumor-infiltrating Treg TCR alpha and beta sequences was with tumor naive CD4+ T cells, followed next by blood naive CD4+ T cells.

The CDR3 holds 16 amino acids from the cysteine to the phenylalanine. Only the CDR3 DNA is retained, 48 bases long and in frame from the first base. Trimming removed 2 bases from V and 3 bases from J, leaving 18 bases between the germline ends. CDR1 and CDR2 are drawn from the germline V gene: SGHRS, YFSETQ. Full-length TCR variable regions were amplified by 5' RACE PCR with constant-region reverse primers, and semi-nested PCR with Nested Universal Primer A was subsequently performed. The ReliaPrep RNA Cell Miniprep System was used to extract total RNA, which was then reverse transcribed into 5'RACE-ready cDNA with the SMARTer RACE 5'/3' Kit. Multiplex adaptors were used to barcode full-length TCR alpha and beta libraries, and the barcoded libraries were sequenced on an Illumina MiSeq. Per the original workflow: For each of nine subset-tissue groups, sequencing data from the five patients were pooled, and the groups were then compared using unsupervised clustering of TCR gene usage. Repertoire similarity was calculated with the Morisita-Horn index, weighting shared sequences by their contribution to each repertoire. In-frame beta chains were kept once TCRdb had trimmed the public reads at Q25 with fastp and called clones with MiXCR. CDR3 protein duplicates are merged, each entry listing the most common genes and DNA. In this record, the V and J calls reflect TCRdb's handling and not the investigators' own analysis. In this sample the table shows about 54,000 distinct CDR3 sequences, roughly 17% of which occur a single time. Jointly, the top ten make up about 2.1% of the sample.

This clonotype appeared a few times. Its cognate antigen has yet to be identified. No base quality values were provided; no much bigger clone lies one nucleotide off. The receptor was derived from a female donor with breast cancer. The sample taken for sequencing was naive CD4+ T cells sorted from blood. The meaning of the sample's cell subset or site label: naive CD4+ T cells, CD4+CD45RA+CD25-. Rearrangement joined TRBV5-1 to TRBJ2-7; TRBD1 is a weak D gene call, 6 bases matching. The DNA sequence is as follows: TGCGCCAGCAGCTTCACCCTGAGGGACAAGGGCTACGAGCAGTACTTC. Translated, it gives CASSFTLRDKGYEQYF.